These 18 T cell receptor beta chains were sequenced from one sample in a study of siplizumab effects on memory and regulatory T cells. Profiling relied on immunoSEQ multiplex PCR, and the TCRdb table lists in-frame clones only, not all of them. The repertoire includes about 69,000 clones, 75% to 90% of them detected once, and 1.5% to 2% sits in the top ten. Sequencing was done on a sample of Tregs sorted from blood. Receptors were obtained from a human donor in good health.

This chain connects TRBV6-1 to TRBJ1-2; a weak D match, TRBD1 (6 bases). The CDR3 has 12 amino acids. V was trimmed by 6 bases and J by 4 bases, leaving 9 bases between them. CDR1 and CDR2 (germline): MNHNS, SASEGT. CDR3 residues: CASRGQSYGYTF. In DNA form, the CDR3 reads TGTGCCAGCAGGGGACAAAGCTATGGCTACACCTTC.

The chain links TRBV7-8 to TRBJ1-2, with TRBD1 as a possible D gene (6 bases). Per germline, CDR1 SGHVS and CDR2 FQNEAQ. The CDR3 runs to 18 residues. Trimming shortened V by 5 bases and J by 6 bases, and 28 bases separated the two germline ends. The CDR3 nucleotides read TGTGCCAGCAGCCCTTTGGGGTACGGGACACCTTCAGGCCATGGCTACACCTTC. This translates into CASSPLGYGTPSGHGYTF.

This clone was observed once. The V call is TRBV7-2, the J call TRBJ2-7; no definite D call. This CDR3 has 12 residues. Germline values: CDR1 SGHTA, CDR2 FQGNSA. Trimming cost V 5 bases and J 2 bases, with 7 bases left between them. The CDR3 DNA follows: TGTGCCAGCAGCCCTTCCGCCTACGAGCAGTACTTC. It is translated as CASSPSAYEQYF.

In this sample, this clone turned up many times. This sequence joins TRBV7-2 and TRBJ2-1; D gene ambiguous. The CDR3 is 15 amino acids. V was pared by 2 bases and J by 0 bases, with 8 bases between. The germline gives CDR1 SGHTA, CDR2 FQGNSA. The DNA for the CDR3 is TGTGCCAGCAGCTTACAGCGAAGCTCCTACAATGAGCAGTTCTTC. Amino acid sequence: CASSLQRSSYNEQFF.

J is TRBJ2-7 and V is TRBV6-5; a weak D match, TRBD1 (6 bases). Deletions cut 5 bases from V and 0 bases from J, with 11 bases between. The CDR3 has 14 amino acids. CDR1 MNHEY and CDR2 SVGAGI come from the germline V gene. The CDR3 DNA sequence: TGTGCCAGCAGTGAGCAGGGGATCTCCTACGAGCAGTACTTC. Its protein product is CASSEQGISYEQYF.

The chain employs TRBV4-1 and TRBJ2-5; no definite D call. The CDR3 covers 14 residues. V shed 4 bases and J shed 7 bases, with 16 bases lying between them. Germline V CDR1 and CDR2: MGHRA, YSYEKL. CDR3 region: CASSLGGPLTTQYF. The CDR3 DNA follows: TGCGCCAGCAGCCTCGGCGGCCCCCTGACGACCCAGTACTTC.

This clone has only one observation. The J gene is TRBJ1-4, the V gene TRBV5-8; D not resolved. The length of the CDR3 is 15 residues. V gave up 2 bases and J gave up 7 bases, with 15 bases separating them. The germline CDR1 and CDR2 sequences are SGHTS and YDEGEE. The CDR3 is CASSFSQGFAEKLFF. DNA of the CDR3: TGTGCCAGCAGCTTTTCCCAAGGATTTGCTGAAAAACTGTTTTTT.

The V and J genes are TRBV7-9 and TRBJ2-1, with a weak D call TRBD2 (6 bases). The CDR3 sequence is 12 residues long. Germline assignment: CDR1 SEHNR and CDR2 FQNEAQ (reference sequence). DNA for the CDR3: TGTGTAGTCCCGGGAGATTGGCTCGAGCAGTTCTTC. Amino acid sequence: CVVPGDWLEQFF.

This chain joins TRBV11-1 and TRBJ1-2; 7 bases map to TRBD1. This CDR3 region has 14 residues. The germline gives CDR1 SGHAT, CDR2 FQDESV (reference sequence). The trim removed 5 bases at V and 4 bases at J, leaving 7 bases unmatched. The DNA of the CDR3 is TGTGCCAGCAGCCCGGACAGGTACAGCTATGGCTACACCTTC. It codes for CASSPDRYSYGYTF.

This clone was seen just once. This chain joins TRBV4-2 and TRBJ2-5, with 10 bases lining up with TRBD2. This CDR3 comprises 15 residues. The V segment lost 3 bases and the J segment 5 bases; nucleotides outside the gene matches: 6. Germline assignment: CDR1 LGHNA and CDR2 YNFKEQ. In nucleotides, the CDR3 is TGTGCCAGCAGCCAGGAACTAGCGGGAAGCGAGACCCAGTACTTC. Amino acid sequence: CASSQELAGSETQYF.

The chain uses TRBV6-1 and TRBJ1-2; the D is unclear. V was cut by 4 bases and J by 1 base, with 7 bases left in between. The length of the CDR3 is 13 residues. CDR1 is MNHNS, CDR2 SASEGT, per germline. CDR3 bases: TGTGCCAGCAGTGGGGGTTATAACTATGGCTACACCTTC. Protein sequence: CASSGGYNYGYTF.

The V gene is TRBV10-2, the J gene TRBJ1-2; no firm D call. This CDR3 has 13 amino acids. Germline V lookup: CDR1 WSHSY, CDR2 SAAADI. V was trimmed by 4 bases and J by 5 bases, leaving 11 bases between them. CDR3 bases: TGCGCCAGCAGTGGTAGGACGCGTTATGGCTACACCTTC. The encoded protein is CASSGRTRYGYTF.

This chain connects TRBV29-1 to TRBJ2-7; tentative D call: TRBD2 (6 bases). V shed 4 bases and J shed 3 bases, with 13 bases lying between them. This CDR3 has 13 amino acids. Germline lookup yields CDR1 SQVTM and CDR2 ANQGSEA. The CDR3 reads CSVVGGLGYEQYF. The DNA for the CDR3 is TGCAGCGTTGTAGGAGGGTTAGGCTACGAGCAGTACTTC.

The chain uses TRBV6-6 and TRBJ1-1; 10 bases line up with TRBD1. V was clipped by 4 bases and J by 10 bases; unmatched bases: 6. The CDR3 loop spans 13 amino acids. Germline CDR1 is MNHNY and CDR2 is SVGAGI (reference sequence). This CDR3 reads CASSSTGGSRAFF. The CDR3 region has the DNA TGTGCCAGCAGTTCGACAGGGGGCTCTCGAGCTTTCTTT.

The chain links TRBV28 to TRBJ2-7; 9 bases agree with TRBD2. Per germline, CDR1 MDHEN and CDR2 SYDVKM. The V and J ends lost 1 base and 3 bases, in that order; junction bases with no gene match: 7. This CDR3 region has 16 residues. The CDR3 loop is CASSLYGLAGIYEQYF. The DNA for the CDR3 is TGTGCCAGCAGTTTATATGGGCTAGCGGGAATCTACGAGCAGTACTTC.

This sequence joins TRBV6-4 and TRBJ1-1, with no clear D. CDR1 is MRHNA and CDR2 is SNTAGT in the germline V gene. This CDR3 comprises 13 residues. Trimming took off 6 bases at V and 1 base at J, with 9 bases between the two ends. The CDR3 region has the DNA TGTGCCAGCAGCGAAGCCCCGAACACTGAAGCTTTCTTT. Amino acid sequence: CASSEAPNTEAFF.

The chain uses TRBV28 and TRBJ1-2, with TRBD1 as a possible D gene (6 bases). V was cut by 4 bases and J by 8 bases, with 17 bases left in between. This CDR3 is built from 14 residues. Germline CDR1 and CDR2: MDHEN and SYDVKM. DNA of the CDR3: TGTGCCAGCAGTTCCGGGACATATACATGGGGCTACACCTTC. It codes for CASSSGTYTWGYTF.

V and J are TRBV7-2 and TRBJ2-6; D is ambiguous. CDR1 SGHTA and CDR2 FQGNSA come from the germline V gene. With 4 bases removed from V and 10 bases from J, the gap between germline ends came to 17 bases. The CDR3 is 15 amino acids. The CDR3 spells CASSSERGPGNVLTF. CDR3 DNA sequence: TGTGCCAGCAGCTCAGAGCGTGGACCCGGGAACGTCCTGACTTTC.